This is a list of T cell receptor beta chains from one sample in a study of T cell repertoires in cytomegalovirus infection. TCRdb used MiXCR to reprocess the reads, holding one entry per CDR3 protein. The repertoire has around 630,000 distinct CDR3 sequences, approximately 24% of them found once; the top ten carry 6.5% to 10%. Sequencing used CD8+ T cells from PBMCs. These receptors originate from a human donor in good health (CMV status not recorded). Some clones in this sample may be carry-over from other donors' samples. CDR3s include the opening cysteine and the closing phenylalanine or tryptophan. The order of the fields is D gene, clone size, V gene, J gene, CDR3 protein, CDR3 DNA. D genes are given only for firm matches. Clone size is stated in some rows and not others, as once, few, many or a class when expanded.

TRBD2	.	TRBV5-4	TRBJ2-1	CASSFFSGGYNEQFF	TGTGCCAGCAGCTTCTTCAGCGGGGGTTACAATGAGCAGTTCTTC
TRBD1	many	TRBV7-9	TRBJ2-2	CASSTDRVNTGELFF	TGTGCCAGCAGCACAGACAGGGTAAACACCGGGGAGCTGTTTTTT
TRBD2	few	TRBV4-1	TRBJ2-5	CASSQEWGGPAETQYF	TGCGCCAGCAGCCAAGAGTGGGGGGGTCCCGCGGAGACCCAGTACTTC
TRBD2	.	TRBV20-1	TRBJ2-3	CSAPAGLAGTDTQYF	TGCAGTGCTCCAGCGGGACTAGCGGGGACAGATACGCAGTATTTT
.	.	TRBV5-1	TRBJ2-7	CASSFNPGPSSYEQYF	TGCGCCAGCAGCTTCAATCCGGGACCCAGCTCCTACGAGCAGTACTTC
.	.	TRBV28	TRBJ1-5	CASSFRVRYQPQHF	TGTGCCAGCAGTTTCAGGGTGCGGTATCAGCCCCAGCATTTT
TRBD1	.	TRBV14	TRBJ1-2	CASSRGGDSGTF	TGTGCCAGCAGCCGGGGGGGGGACAGCGGCACCTTC
.	.	TRBV19	TRBJ1-4	CASSSLEKLFF	TGTGCCAGTAGTAGCCTCGAAAAACTGTTTTTT
TRBD1	.	TRBV12-3/TRBV12-4	TRBJ2-1	CASSPDRDEQFF	TGTGCCAGCAGCCCGGACAGGGATGAGCAGTTCTTC
.	.	TRBV6-1	TRBJ2-5	CASSSGREPQYF	TGTGCCAGCAGCTCTGGACGCGAACCGCAATACTTC
.	many	TRBV7-8	TRBJ1-5	CASSFGQLNQPQHF	TGTGCCAGCAGCTTTGGGCAACTCAATCAGCCCCAGCATTTT
TRBD2	many	TRBV28	TRBJ2-5	CASRGLAGGLETQYF	TGTGCCAGCAGGGGACTAGCGGGGGGGCTAGAGACCCAGTACTTC
.	.	TRBV20-1	TRBJ2-1	CSARKGDPLYNEQFF	TGCAGTGCCCGGAAGGGGGATCCTCTCTACAATGAGCAGTTCTTC
.	few	TRBV28	TRBJ1-1	CASSPPTVVGNTEAFF	TGTGCCAGCAGTCCTCCCACAGTGGTGGGGAACACTGAAGCTTTCTTT
TRBD1	many	TRBV4-1	TRBJ1-5	CASSQTRTGDQPQHF	TGCGCCAGCAGCCAAACCAGGACAGGCGATCAGCCCCAGCATTTT
.	.	TRBV28	TRBJ1-1	CASSSGRQPMNTEAFF	TGTGCCAGCAGTTCCGGCCGGCAGCCCATGAACACTGAAGCTTTCTTT